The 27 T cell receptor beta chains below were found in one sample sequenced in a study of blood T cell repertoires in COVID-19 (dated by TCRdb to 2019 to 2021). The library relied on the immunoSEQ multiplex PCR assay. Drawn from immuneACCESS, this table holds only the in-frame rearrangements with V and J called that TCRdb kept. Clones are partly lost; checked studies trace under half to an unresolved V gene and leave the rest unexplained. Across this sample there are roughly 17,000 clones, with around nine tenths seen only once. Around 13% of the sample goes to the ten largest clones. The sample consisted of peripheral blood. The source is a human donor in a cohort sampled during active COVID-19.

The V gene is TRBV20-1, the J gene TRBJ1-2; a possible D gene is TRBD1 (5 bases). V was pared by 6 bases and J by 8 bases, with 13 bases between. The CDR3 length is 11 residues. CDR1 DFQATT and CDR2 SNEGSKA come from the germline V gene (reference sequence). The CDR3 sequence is CSAPTVFGYTF. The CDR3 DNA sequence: TGCAGTGCACCGACAGTATTCGGCTACACCTTC.

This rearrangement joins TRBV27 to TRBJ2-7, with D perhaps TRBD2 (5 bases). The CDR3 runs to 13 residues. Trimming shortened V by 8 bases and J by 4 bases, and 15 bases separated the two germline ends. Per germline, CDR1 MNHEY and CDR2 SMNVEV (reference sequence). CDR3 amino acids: CASRGRGKYEQYF. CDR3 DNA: TGTGCCAGCCGTGGCCGGGGAAAATACGAGCAGTACTTC.

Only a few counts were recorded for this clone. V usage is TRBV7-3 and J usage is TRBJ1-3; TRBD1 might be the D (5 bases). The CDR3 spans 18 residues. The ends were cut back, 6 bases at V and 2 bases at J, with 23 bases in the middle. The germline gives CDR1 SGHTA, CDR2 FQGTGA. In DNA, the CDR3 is TGTGCCAGCAGTCCTTTCACCCCCGGGACTGGGACTGGAAACACCATATATTTT. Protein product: CASSPFTPGTGTGNTIYF.

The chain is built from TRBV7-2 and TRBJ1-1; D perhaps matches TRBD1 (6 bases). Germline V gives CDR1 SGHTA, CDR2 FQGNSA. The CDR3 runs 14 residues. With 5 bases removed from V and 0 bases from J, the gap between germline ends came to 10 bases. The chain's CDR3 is CASSVTGMNTEAFF. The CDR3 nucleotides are TGTGCCAGCAGCGTTACAGGGATGAACACTGAAGCTTTCTTT.

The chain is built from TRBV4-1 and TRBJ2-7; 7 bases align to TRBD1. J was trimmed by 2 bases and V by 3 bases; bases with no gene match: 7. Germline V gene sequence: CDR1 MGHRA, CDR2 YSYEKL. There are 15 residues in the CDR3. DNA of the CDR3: TGCGCCAGCAGCCAGGCCGGGACAGCGACCTACGAGCAGTACTTC. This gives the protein CASSQAGTATYEQYF.

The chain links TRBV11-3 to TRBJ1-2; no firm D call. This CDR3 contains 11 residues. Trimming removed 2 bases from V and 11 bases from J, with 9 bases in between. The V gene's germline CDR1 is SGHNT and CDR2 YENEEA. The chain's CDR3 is CASSLPQAYTF. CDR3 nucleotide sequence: TGTGCCAGCAGCTTACCCCAGGCTTACACCTTC.

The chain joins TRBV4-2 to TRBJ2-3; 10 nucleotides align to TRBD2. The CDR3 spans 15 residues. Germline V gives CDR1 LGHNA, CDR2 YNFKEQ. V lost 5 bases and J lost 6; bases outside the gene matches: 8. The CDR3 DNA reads TGTGCCAGCAGCTACAGCGGGGGGGCGACGGATACGCAGTATTTT. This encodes CASSYSGGATDTQYF.

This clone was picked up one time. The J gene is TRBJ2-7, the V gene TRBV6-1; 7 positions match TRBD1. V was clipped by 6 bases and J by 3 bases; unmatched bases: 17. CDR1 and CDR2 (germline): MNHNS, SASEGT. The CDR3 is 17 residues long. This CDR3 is CASRESARTGRDYEQYF. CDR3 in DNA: TGTGCCAGCAGGGAATCGGCTCGGACAGGTCGCGACTACGAGCAGTACTTC.

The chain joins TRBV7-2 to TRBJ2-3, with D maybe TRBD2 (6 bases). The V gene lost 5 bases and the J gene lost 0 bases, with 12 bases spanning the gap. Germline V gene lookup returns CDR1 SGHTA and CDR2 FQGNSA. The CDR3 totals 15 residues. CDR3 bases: TGTGCCAGCAGCACCTTAGCGGTTAGCACAGATACGCAGTATTTT. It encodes CASSTLAVSTDTQYF.

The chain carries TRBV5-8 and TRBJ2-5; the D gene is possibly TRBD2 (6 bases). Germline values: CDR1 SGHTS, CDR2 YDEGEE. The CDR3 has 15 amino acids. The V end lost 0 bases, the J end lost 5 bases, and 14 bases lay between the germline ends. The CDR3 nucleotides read TGTGCCAGCAGCTTGGTTTTGGAGGGTTTGGAGACCCAGTACTTC. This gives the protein CASSLVLEGLETQYF.

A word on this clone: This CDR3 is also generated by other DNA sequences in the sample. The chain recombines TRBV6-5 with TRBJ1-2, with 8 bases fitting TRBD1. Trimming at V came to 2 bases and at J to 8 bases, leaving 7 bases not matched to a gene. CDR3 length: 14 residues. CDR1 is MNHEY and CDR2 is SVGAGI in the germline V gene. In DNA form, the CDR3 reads TGTGCCAGCAGTTACACCGGACAGGGTTCGGGCTACACCTTC. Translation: CASSYTGQGSGYTF.

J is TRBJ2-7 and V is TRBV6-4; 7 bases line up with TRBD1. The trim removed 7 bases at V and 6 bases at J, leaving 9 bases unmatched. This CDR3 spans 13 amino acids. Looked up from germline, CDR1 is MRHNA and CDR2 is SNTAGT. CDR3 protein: CASKRQGWREQYF. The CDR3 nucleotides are TGTGCCAGCAAAAGACAGGGATGGCGCGAGCAGTACTTC.

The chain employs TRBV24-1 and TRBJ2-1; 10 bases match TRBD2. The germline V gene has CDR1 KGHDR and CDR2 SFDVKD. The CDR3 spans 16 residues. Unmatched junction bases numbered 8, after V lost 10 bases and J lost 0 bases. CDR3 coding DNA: TGTGCCACTCAACCCAGCGGGGGGGGCTCCTACAATGAGCAGTTCTTC. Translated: CATQPSGGGSYNEQFF.

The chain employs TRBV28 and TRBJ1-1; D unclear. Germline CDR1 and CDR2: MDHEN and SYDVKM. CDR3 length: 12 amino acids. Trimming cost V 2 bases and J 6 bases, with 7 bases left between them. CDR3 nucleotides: TGTGCCAGCAGTTTAGCGGGAGCTGAAGCTTTCTTT. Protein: CASSLAGAEAFF.

The CDR3 protein is CASSKVKGKGEETQYF. In nucleotides, the CDR3 is TGCGCCAGCAGCAAAGTTAAGGGGAAAGGGGAAGAGACCCAGTACTTC. The gene calls are TRBV4-3 and TRBJ2-5; a possible D gene is TRBD1 (5 bases). Trimming removed 5 bases at V and 3 bases at J, with 19 bases between. The CDR3 consists of 16 residues. CDR1 LGHNA and CDR2 YSLEER come from the germline V gene.

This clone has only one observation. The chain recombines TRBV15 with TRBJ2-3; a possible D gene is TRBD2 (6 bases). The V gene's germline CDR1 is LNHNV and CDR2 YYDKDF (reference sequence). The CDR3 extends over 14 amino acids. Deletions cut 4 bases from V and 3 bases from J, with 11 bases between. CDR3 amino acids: CATSTRRGTDTQYF. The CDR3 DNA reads TGTGCCACCAGCACTAGACGGGGGACAGATACGCAGTATTTT. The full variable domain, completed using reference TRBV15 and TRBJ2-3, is DAMVIQNPRYQVTQFGKPVTLSCSQTLNHNVMYWYQQKSSQAPKLLFHYYDKDFNNEADTPDNFQSRRPNTSFCFLDIRSPGLGDTAMYLCATSTRRGTDTQYFGPGTRLTVL.

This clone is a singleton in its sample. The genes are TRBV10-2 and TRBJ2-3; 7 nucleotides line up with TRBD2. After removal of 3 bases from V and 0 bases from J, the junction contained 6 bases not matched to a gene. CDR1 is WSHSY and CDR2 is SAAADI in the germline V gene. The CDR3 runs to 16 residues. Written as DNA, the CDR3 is TGCGCCAGCAGTGACGGTGACGGGGGGAGCACAGATACGCAGTATTTT. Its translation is CASSDGDGGSTDTQYF.

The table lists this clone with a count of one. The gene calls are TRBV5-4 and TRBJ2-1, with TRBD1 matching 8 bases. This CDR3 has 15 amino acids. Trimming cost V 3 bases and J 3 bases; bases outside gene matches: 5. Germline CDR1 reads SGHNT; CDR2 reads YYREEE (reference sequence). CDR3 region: CASSSRTGNYNEQFF. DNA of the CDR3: TGTGCCAGCAGCTCTCGGACAGGGAACTACAATGAGCAGTTCTTC.

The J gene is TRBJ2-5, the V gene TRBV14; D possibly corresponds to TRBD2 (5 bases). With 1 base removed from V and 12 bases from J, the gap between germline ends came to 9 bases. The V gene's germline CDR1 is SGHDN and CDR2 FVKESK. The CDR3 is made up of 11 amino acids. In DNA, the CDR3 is TGTGCCAGCAGCCAAGGCCAGAGGGAGTACTTC. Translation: CASSQGQREYF.

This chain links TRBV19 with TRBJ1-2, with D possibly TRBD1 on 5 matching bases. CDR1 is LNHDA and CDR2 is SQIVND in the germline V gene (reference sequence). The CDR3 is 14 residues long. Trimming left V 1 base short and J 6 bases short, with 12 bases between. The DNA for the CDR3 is TGTGCCAGTAGTATAGGTAGGGGTGAAAATGGCTACACCTTC. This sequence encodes CASSIGRGENGYTF.

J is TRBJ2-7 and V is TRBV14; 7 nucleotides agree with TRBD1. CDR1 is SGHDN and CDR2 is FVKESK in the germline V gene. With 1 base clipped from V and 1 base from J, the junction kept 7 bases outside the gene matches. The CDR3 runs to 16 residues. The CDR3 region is CASSQARQGDSYEQYF. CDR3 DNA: TGTGCCAGCAGCCAAGCACGGCAGGGGGATTCCTACGAGCAGTACTTC.

Written as DNA, the CDR3 is TGTGCCAGCAGCGTAGTGGGGTCGGGGTACCAAGAGACCCAGTACTTC. Residues: CASSVVGSGYQETQYF. The V call is TRBV9, the J call TRBJ2-5; D perhaps matches TRBD2 (5 bases). The CDR3 is 16 amino acids. CDR1 is SGDLS, CDR2 YYNGEE, per germline. V was pared by 0 bases and J by 0 bases, with 12 bases between.

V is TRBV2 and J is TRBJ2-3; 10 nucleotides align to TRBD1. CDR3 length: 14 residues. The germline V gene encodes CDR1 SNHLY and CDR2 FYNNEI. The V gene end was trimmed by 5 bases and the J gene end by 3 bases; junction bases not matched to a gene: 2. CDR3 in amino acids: CASSRDRGTDTQYF. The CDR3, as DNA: TGTGCCAGCAGTCGGGACAGGGGTACAGATACGCAGTATTTT. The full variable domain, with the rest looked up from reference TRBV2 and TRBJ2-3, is EPEVTQTPSHQVTQMGQEVILRCVPISNHLYFYWYRQILGQKVEFLVSFYNNEISEKSEIFDDQFSVERPDGSNFTLKIRSTKLEDSAMYFCASSRDRGTDTQYFGPGTRLTVL.

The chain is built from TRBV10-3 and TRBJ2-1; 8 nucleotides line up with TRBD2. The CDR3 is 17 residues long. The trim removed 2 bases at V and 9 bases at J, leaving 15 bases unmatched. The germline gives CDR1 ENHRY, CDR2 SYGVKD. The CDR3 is CAISETEWGGAGVEQFF. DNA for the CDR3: TGTGCCATCAGTGAGACGGAGTGGGGGGGAGCGGGGGTTGAGCAGTTCTTC.

The CDR3 coding sequence is TGTGCCAGCTCAGAGGACAGGGTCTCTGGAAACACCATATATTTT. Protein: CASSEDRVSGNTIYF. The rearrangement links TRBV18 to TRBJ1-3; 8 nucleotides agree with TRBD1. Germline V gives CDR1 KGHSH, CDR2 LQKENI. There are 15 residues in the CDR3. J lost 0 bases, V lost 5 bases, and 3 bases had no gene match. Complete variable domain (other parts from reference TRBV18 and TRBJ1-3): NAGVMQNPRHLVRRRGQEARLRCSPMKGHSHVYWYRQLPEEGLKFMVYLQKENIIDESGMPKERFSAEFPKEGPSILRIQQVVRGDSAAYFCASSEDRVSGNTIYFGEGSWLTVV.

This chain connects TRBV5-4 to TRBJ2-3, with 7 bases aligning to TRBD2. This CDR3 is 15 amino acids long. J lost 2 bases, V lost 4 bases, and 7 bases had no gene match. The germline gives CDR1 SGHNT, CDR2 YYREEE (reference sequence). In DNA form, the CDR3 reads TGTGCCAGCAGCCCGGGCGGGACTAACACAGATACGCAGTATTTT. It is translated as CASSPGGTNTDTQYF.

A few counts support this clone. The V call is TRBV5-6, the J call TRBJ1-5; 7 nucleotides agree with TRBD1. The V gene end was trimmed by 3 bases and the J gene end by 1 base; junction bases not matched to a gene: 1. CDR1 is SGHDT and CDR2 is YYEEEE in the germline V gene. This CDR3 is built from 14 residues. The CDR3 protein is CASSYRGSNQPQHF. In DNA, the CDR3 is TGTGCCAGCAGCTACAGGGGAAGCAATCAGCCCCAGCATTTT.